This T cell receptor beta chain appears in the sequencing data of a study of cytomegalovirus exposure and HLA in healthy donors. Vbeta (60) and Jbeta (13) primers were used in the PCR. Assay: immunoSEQ multiplex PCR; the TCRdb copy retains only in-frame clones and omits some. The repertoire has 210,000 or so clones, over 65% of them found once; the top ten carry 0.63%. Comment on this clone: The antigen is not known.

V dropped 3 bases and J dropped 7 bases, with 16 bases sitting between them. The CDR3 spans 14 residues. Germline CDR1 is MGHRA and CDR2 is YSYEKL. The study, taken as a whole, reports: Later genetic work tied a missense DCLRE1C variant to beta-chain V and J trimming. Reports described diagnosis of cytomegalovirus status by the classifier as highly specific and sensitive. There were 164 TCR beta chains listed as cytomegalovirus-associated.

This TCR was sampled from a man aged 18 to 30 in good health and CMV-seronegative. Sequenced sample: PBMCs. The chain has TRBV4-1 and TRBJ2-7; tentative D call: TRBD1 (6 bases). CDR3 coding DNA: TGCGCCAGCAGCCATCGAACAGGGTTGCGGGAGCAGTACTTC. Encoded protein: CASSHRTGLREQYF.